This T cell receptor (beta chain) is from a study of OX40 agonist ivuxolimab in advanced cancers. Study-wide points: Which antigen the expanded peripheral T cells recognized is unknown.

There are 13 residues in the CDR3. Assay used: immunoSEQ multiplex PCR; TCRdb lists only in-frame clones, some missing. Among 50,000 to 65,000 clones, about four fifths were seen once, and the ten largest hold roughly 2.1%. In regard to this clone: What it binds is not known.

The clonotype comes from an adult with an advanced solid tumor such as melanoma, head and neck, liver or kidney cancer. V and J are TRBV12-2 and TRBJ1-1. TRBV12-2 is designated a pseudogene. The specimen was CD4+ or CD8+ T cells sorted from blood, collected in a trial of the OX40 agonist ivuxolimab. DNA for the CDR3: TGTGCAAGTCGCTTCAGCCGGGGGCCTGAAGCTTTCTTT. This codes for CASRFSRGPEAFF.